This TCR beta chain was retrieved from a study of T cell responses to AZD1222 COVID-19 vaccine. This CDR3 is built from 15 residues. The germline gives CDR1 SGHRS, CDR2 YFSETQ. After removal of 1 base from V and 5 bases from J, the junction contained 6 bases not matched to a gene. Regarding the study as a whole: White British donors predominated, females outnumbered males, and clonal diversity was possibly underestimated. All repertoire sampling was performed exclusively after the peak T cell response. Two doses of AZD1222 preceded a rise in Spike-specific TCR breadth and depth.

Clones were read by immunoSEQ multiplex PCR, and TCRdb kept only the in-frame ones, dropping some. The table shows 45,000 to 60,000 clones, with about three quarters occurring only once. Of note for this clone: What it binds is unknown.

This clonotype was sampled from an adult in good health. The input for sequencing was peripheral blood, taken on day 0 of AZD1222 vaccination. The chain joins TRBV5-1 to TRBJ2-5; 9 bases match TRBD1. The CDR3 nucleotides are TGCGCCAGCAGCTTGCCCGGGACAGGGTACGAGACCCAGTACTTC. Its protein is CASSLPGTGYETQYF.